This T cell receptor (beta chain) appears in the sequencing data of a study of patients and donors after allogeneic stem cell transplantation (dated by TCRdb to the early 2020s). This clonotype was observed a few times. Its specific antigen is unknown. Per-base qualities were not stored, and no clone one base away is much larger. From the germline V gene (reference sequence), CDR1 is LNHNV and CDR2 is YYDKDF. V is reduced by 0 bases and J by 10 bases, leaving a spacing of 10 bases between them. The CDR3, cysteine through phenylalanine, is 13 amino acids long. Here the CDR3 DNA is all that survives: 39 bases in frame from base 1. The library relied on RT-PCR. The reads were generated on a NextSeq 550. TCRdb handled the public reads itself, with Q25 trimming in fastp and clone calling in MiXCR, and kept productive beta chains. Records with the same CDR3 protein are collapsed into one entry carrying the most frequent genes and DNA. Within this sample are approximately 99,000 distinct CDR3 sequences, with approximately 35% of them counted one time only. The leading ten clones occupy around 26% of the sample.

The V and J genes are TRBV15 and TRBJ2-1; the D gene cannot be resolved reliably. The sequence came from a human donor who was either an allogeneic HSCT recipient or a stem cell or donor lymphocyte infusion donor (not recorded which). It is not recorded whose cells these are; they may come from a transplant donor. Sequenced input: blood, either unsorted or a sorted T cell fraction (not recorded which). For the CDR3, the sequence is CATSRDTGQEQFF. The DNA sequence is as follows: TGTGCCACCAGCAGAGATACGGGCCAAGAGCAGTTCTTC.